This T cell receptor (beta chain) comes out of a study of response to subunit inactivated influenza vaccine. General observations from the study: The authors suggested that few new T cells are recruited per seasonal influenza vaccination.

The germline V gene has CDR1 LGHDT and CDR2 YNNKEL (reference sequence). The CDR3 runs to 15 residues. Each CDR3 protein gets one entry after TCRdb re-called the RT-PCR reads with MiXCR. The sample yields approximately 230,000 distinct CDR3 sequences, 10% to 15% seen once. About this clonotype itself: Antigen: not known. At one boundary the junction diverges from the germline segment, which might be a read error.

This sequence joins TRBV3-1 and TRBJ2-7; D is ambiguous. Source: non-naive T cells sorted from PBMCs, taken around 15 days before vaccination. The receptor comes from a man in his fifties who received an inactivated influenza vaccine. CDR3 coding DNA: TGTGCCAGCTGCCAAGATCGAGCCCGATCCTACGAGCAGTACTTC. Encoded protein: CASCQDRARSYEQYF.